These 30 T cell receptor beta chains share one sample of origin, sequenced in a study of T cells in Graves' hyperthyroidism and ophthalmopathy. From RNA transcripts, TCR beta CDR3 regions were amplified. Initially, a first-round RT-PCR of the TCR CDR3 employed the HTBI primer set. TCRdb reprocessed the multiplex PCR reads with MiXCR, giving one entry per CDR3 protein. The sample shows around 440,000 distinct CDR3 sequences, roughly 14% of them seen only once. Sequencing used blood. The receptors originated from a woman under 30 with Graves' hyperthyroidism.

This clonotype was counted many times. This chain joins TRBV27 and TRBJ2-1; 8 bases match TRBD2. The CDR3 is made up of 19 amino acids. After removal of 5 bases from V and 0 bases from J, the junction contained 15 bases not matched to a gene. CDR1 is MNHEY, CDR2 SMNVEV, per germline (reference sequence). As DNA, the CDR3 is TGTGCCAGCAGTCCAAGTGGGCGGGGGGCCTCGAGCTCCTACAATGAGCAGTTCTTC. It yields the protein CASSPSGRGASSSYNEQFF.

This clonotype was seen many times. This sequence joins TRBV20-1 and TRBJ1-1, with D tentatively TRBD1 (6 bases). This CDR3 spans 13 amino acids. The germline V gene encodes CDR1 DFQATT and CDR2 SNEGSKA (reference sequence). The CDR3 nucleotides are TGCAGGGCACAGAGGGGGGGGAACACTGAAGCTTTCTTT. Its translation is CRAQRGGNTEAFF.

The sample holds many counts of this clonotype. The CDR3 bases are TGCGCCAGCAGCTTCTGGACTAGCGGGGGCGCCACAGATACGCAGTATTTT. Protein: CASSFWTSGGATDTQYF. This sequence joins TRBV5-1 and TRBJ2-3, with 13 bases aligning to TRBD2. From germline, CDR1 is SGHRS and CDR2 YFSETQ. The CDR3 extends over 17 amino acids. Trimming at V came to 2 bases and at J to 2 bases, leaving 5 bases not matched to a gene.

This chain joins TRBV19 and TRBJ1-4, with a possible D match to TRBD1 (6 bases). This CDR3 is built from 15 residues. Trimming pared 3 bases from V and 0 bases from J, leaving 8 bases between. CDR1 LNHDA and CDR2 SQIVND come from the germline V gene (reference sequence). CDR3 nucleotides: TGTGCCAGTAGTATGGACAGTGCAACTAATGAAAAACTGTTTTTT. This gives the protein CASSMDSATNEKLFF. The whole variable domain, remainder taken from reference TRBV19 and TRBJ1-4, is DGGITQSPKYLFRKEGQNVTLSCEQNLNHDAMYWYRQDPGQGLRLIYYSQIVNDFQKGDIAEGYSVSREKKESFPLTVTSAQKNPTAFYLCASSMDSATNEKLFFGSGTQLSVL.

This chain uses TRBV6-1 with TRBJ2-7; TRBD2 matches 12 bases. This CDR3 comprises 15 residues. The V and J ends lost 7 bases and 6 bases, in that order; junction bases with no gene match: 10. Germline values: CDR1 MNHNS, CDR2 SASEGT. This CDR3 reads CASILGSSGRVEQYF. Written as DNA, the CDR3 is TGTGCCAGCATCCTAGGGTCTAGCGGGAGGGTCGAGCAGTACTTC.

Comment on this clonotype: The germline gene is not matched at one end of the junction; a read error may be the cause. The V gene is TRBV29-1, the J gene TRBJ2-5; tentative D call: TRBD1 (6 bases). The CDR3 totals 15 residues. Germline CDR1 and CDR2: SQVTM and ANQGSEA. CDR3 residues: CSAEDLQGTQETQYF. Written as DNA, the CDR3 is TGCAGCGCTGAAGATCTTCAGGGGACACAAGAGACCCAGTACTTC.

In its sample, this clonotype was seen many times. The V call is TRBV5-6, the J call TRBJ2-7, with TRBD2 identical over 10 bases. The length of the CDR3 is 15 residues. Losses at the gene ends were 4 bases for V and 4 bases for J; bases not matched to a gene: 8. CDR1 and CDR2 (germline): SGHDT, YYEEEE. CDR3 sequence (DNA): TGTGCCAGCAGCGAGCTAGCGGGAGCTATATACGAGCAGTACTTC. Translated, it gives CASSELAGAIYEQYF.

The sample holds many counts of this clonotype. The V call is TRBV20-1, the J call TRBJ1-1, with D hard to call. Trimming cost V 5 bases and J 1 base, with 5 bases left between them. Germline V lookup: CDR1 DFQATT, CDR2 SNEGSKA (reference sequence). The CDR3 loop spans 11 amino acids. The CDR3 nucleotides are TGCAGTGCTGCAGGGAACACTGAAGCTTTCTTT. Translation: CSAAGNTEAFF.

The chain combines TRBV28 with TRBJ2-7; D perhaps matches TRBD2 (7 bases). CDR1 is MDHEN, CDR2 SYDVKM, per germline. V was cut by 10 bases and J by 2 bases, with 12 bases left in between. The CDR3 covers 12 residues. CDR3 in amino acids: CATRGGAYEQYF. CDR3 coding DNA: TGTGCCACCCGAGGGGGGGCCTACGAGCAGTACTTC.

V and J are TRBV5-1 and TRBJ2-7, with a possible D match to TRBD2 (5 bases). V lost 1 base to trimming and J lost 4 bases, with 12 bases between them. The CDR3 loop spans 14 amino acids. Per the germline V gene, CDR1 is SGHRS and CDR2 is YFSETQ. The CDR3 reads CASSLTGFSYEQYF. As DNA, the CDR3 is TGCGCCAGCAGCTTGACGGGGTTTTCGTACGAGCAGTACTTC.

The sample holds many counts of this clonotype. V and J are TRBV3-1 and TRBJ1-1; tentative D call: TRBD1 (6 bases). This CDR3 comprises 15 residues. Germline V gene lookup returns CDR1 LGHDT and CDR2 YNNKEL (reference sequence). The CDR3 coding sequence is TGTGCGAGCGGCCCACGGGGGCAGGGATACACTGAAGCTTTCTTT. Translation: CASGPRGQGYTEAFF.

In this sample, this clonotype turned up many times. The gene calls are TRBV6-1 and TRBJ2-7; tentative D call: TRBD2 (7 bases). Trimming took 7 bases from V and 6 from J, leaving 16 bases between them. Germline CDR1 is MNHNS and CDR2 is SASEGT. The CDR3 has 13 amino acids. The CDR3 reads CASKGGPQGEQYF. CDR3 bases: TGTGCCAGCAAGGGGGGGCCCCAGGGCGAGCAGTACTTC.

This clonotype has a count of ten or more. The CDR3 is CASSPPWQAEAFF. The CDR3 DNA sequence: TGTGCCAGCAGTCCCCCCTGGCAGGCGGAAGCTTTCTTT. The chain joins TRBV28 to TRBJ1-1; D uncertain. The length of the CDR3 is 13 residues. From germline, CDR1 is MDHEN and CDR2 SYDVKM. Trimming removed 5 bases at V and 8 bases at J, with 15 bases between.

A word on this clonotype: Without the conserved terminal phenylalanine or tryptophan, this CDR3 likely stems from a read error. The rearrangement uses TRBV11-2 and TRBJ2-3; D is uncertain. Germline loops: CDR1 SGHAT, CDR2 FQNNGV. The CDR3 runs to 12 residues. The CDR3 sequence: CTSSYSTDTQYY. DNA for the CDR3: TGTACCAGCAGCTATAGCACAGATACGCAGTATTAT.

This clonotype was recorded many times. CDR3 amino acids: CASRMGQGAFGYTF. The CDR3 bases are TGTGCCAGCAGAATGGGACAGGGGGCTTTTGGCTACACCTTC. The J gene is TRBJ1-2, the V gene TRBV2; 12 positions agree with TRBD1. With 6 bases clipped from V and 7 bases from J, the junction kept 6 bases outside the gene matches. The CDR3 has 14 residues. CDR1 and CDR2 (germline): SNHLY, FYNNEI. Combining the CDR3 with reference TRBV2 and TRBJ1-2 gives the whole variable domain EPEVTQTPSHQVTQMGQEVILRCVPISNHLYFYWYRQILGQKVEFLVSFYNNEISEKSEIFDDQFSVERPDGSNFTLKIRSTKLEDSAMYFCASRMGQGAFGYTFGSGTRLTVV.

There are a few counts of this clonotype. The rearrangement uses TRBV5-1 and TRBJ2-5, with D perhaps TRBD1 (6 bases). This CDR3 is built from 15 residues. Trimming took 6 bases from V and 2 from J, leaving 17 bases between them. Germline V gives CDR1 SGHRS, CDR2 YFSETQ. CDR3 bases: TGCGCCAGCACCTTAGCCGGGACAATTCAAGAGACCCAGTACTTC. It translates to CASTLAGTIQETQYF.

This clonotype appeared many times. The genes are TRBV5-6 and TRBJ2-1; possibly TRBD1 for D (5 bases). Trimming cost V 2 bases and J 8 bases, with 11 bases left between them. Germline V gene lookup returns CDR1 SGHDT and CDR2 YYEEEE. There are 13 residues in the CDR3. In DNA, the CDR3 is TGTGCCAGCAGCTTAACAGGTCCCGATGAGCAGTTCTTC. It specifies CASSLTGPDEQFF. Full variable domain (rest looked up from reference TRBV5-6 and TRBJ2-1): DAGVTQSPTHLIKTRGQQVTLRCSPKSGHDTVSWYQQALGQGPQFIFQYYEEEERQRGNFPDRFSGHQFPNYSSELNVNALLLGDSALYLCASSLTGPDEQFFGPGTRLTVL.

This clonotype was seen a few times. This chain joins TRBV7-2 and TRBJ2-7; possibly TRBD2 for D (6 bases). The CDR3 totals 15 residues. V lost 4 bases and J 1 base, leaving 14 bases between the germline ends. Germline assignment: CDR1 SGHTA and CDR2 FQGNSA. CDR3 amino acids: CASSYRELASYEQYF. As DNA, the CDR3 is TGTGCCAGCAGCTACCGGGAGTTAGCTTCCTACGAGCAGTACTTC.

There are many counts of this clonotype. The chain joins TRBV12-3 or TRBV12-4 to TRBJ1-2, with 9 nucleotides matching TRBD1. After removal of 5 bases from V and 7 bases from J, the junction contained 5 bases not matched to a gene. This CDR3 spans 13 amino acids. The CDR3: CASSVGTGLGYTF. For the CDR3, the DNA is TGTGCCAGCAGTGTCGGGACAGGGCTTGGCTACACCTTC.

This clonotype came up many times. The J gene is TRBJ1-2, the V gene TRBV2; no firm D call. The CDR3 runs 13 residues. V dropped 2 bases and J dropped 5 bases, with 9 bases sitting between them. CDR1 is SNHLY and CDR2 is FYNNEI in the germline V gene. CDR3 protein: CASSEQPSYGYTF. The CDR3, as DNA: TGTGCCAGCAGTGAACAGCCTTCTTATGGCTACACCTTC.

This clonotype occurred many times. The V gene is TRBV29-1, the J gene TRBJ2-3; D remains unclear. Germline V lookup: CDR1 SQVTM, CDR2 ANQGSEA. The CDR3 loop spans 13 amino acids. With 3 bases removed from V and 0 bases from J, the gap between germline ends came to 7 bases. For the CDR3, the DNA is TGCAGCGTTGACAGGTCTAGCACAGATACGCAGTATTTT. It is translated as CSVDRSSTDTQYF.

Notes on this clonotype: Being one base from a much bigger clone, this may be a read error. The J gene is TRBJ2-7, the V gene TRBV5-1, with 7 bases aligning to TRBD1. The CDR3 runs to 14 residues. V shed 4 bases and J 7 bases; nucleotides not matched to a gene: 11. Germline V gene data show CDR1 as SGHRS and CDR2 as YFSETQ. Written as DNA, the CDR3 is TGCGCCAGCAGCCGTGGGACAGCCCACAATGAGCAGTACTTC. This encodes CASSRGTAHNEQYF.

This clonotype was detected ten times or more. The chain has TRBV5-8 and TRBJ1-2; D remains unclear. Looked up from germline, CDR1 is SGHTS and CDR2 is YDEGEE. V lost 4 bases, J lost 6 bases, and 13 bases lay in between. The CDR3 covers 13 residues. The CDR3 DNA reads TGTGCCAGCAGCAGAGGGATAGAAGATGGCTACACCTTC. Its translation: CASSRGIEDGYTF.

This clonotype was observed a handful of times. The rearrangement uses TRBV6-1 and TRBJ2-7, with D tentatively TRBD2 (5 bases). This CDR3 has 15 amino acids. Germline CDR1 and CDR2: MNHNS and SASEGT. V shed 5 bases and J shed 2 bases, with 16 bases lying between them. The CDR3 sequence is CASSTTPGMPYEQYF. The CDR3 DNA follows: TGTGCCAGCAGTACCACCCCGGGGATGCCCTACGAGCAGTACTTC.

This clonotype has a count of ten or more. The gene calls are TRBV5-1 and TRBJ1-1; TRBD1 is a possible D gene (5 bases). CDR1 is SGHRS and CDR2 is YFSETQ in the germline V gene. The CDR3 is 12 amino acids. V lost 0 bases, J lost 8 bases, and 8 bases lay in between. CDR3 in DNA: TGCGCCAGCAGCTTGGGAGGGGAAGAAGCTTTCTTT. Translating it yields CASSLGGEEAFF.

This clonotype was seen a few times. The J gene is TRBJ2-5, the V gene TRBV19, with 9 bases matching TRBD2. In germline, CDR1 is LNHDA, CDR2 SQIVND (reference sequence). Trimming at V came to 3 bases and at J to 5 bases, leaving 4 bases not matched to a gene. CDR3 length: 14 amino acids. The CDR3 DNA sequence: TGTGCCAGTAGTATTTCACTAGCGGGTGAGACCCAGTACTTC. Protein product: CASSISLAGETQYF.

This clonotype was seen ten or more times. The rearrangement joins TRBV28 to TRBJ2-1; 8 nucleotides line up with TRBD2. With 6 bases clipped from V and 6 bases from J, the junction kept 4 bases outside the gene matches. The CDR3 sequence is 13 residues long. The V gene's germline CDR1 is MDHEN and CDR2 SYDVKM. The DNA of the CDR3 is TGTGCCAGCAGCTACGGGACTAGCAATGAGCAGTTCTTC. It is translated as CASSYGTSNEQFF.

Only a few counts were recorded for this clonotype. CDR3 DNA: TGCGCCAGCAGCTTGGTAGTTAGCGGGGGGCCAAACACAGATACGCAGTATTTT. It specifies CASSLVVSGGPNTDTQYF. The V call is TRBV5-1, the J call TRBJ2-3, with 10 bases identical to TRBD2. This CDR3 contains 18 residues. Looked up from germline, CDR1 is SGHRS and CDR2 is YFSETQ. V lost 0 bases to trimming and J lost 2 bases; unmatched junction nucleotides: 9.

Here the CDR3 reads CASSYSRTANTEAFF. The CDR3 coding sequence is TGTGCCAGCAGTTACTCCAGGACGGCAAACACTGAAGCTTTCTTT. V is TRBV6-6 and J is TRBJ1-1; no clear D gene. The germline gives CDR1 MNHNY, CDR2 SVGAGI (reference sequence). V lost 0 bases and J 2 bases, leaving 10 bases between the germline ends. The CDR3 is 15 amino acids.

The chain couples TRBV19 to TRBJ2-5; TRBD2 matches 9 bases. With V trimmed by 7 bases and J by 4 bases, 10 bases remained unmatched. This CDR3 has 15 amino acids. Germline-derived CDR1 and CDR2 are LNHDA and SQIVND (reference sequence). CDR3 protein: CASTRLAAGGETQYF. CDR3 DNA sequence: TGTGCCAGTACCCGACTAGCGGCGGGTGGAGAGACCCAGTACTTC.